The 3 T cell receptor beta chains presented below share a single source sample, sequenced in a study of blood T cells in healthy people across ages. For the second PCR, which ran for 7 to 11 cycles, a sample-barcoded 5' primer and a J-beta primer mix were used. TCRdb itself ran the 5' RACE reads through MiXCR, one entry per CDR3 protein. The sample carries some 760,000 distinct CDR3 sequences, around 25% recorded once. These data also formed part of another study, on T cells of mothers and their children.

The specimen was blood. The receptor set was obtained from a boy aged 5-17 years in good health.

V usage is TRBV20-1 and J usage is TRBJ2-5; 10 bases match TRBD2. The assigned J gene may be wrong: the sequence end matches TRBJ2-7 better. Germline V gene data show CDR1 as DFQATT and CDR2 as SNEGSKA (reference sequence). The CDR3 spans 14 residues. The chain's CDR3 is CSARLPSGSYEQYF. The CDR3 region has the DNA TGCAGTGCTAGACTCCCTAGCGGGAGTTACGAGCAGTACTTC.

Concerning this clonotype: Germline and junction disagree at one end, which may indicate a read error. The V gene is TRBV12-3 or TRBV12-4, the J gene TRBJ2-7; tentatively, D is TRBD1 (5 bases). This CDR3 has 12 residues. For the CDR3, the DNA is TGTGCCACAATAACAGGCAATCAGGCTCGGAACTTC. Encoded protein: CATITGNQARNF.

This clonotype was seen a handful of times. The chain has TRBV18 and TRBJ2-3; 11 nucleotides match TRBD1. Germline CDR1 and CDR2: KGHSH and LQKENI. CDR3 length: 18 amino acids. J lost 3 bases, V lost 1 base, and 9 bases had no gene match. This chain's CDR3 is CASSPRRGQGAGTDTQYF. CDR3 nucleotide sequence: TGTGCCAGCTCACCACGCAGAGGACAGGGGGCCGGGACAGATACGCAGTATTTT.